This T cell receptor beta chain is from a study of early T cells in non-severe SARS-CoV-2 infection. The CDR3 is 18 amino acids. With V trimmed by 7 bases and J by 5 bases, 20 bases remained unmatched. Study results and limitations: VDJdb-based matching was biased toward anti-spike CD8 responses and missed private and CD4 specificities.

Attachment of unique molecular identifiers to individual cDNA molecules was performed. One entry per CDR3 protein, called by TCRdb with MiXCR from the 5' RACE reads. This sample has almost 85,000 distinct CDR3 sequences, with roughly an eighth found just once. Ten or more counts support this clonotype. No antigen is known for it. The sequencing input was whole blood. The chain combines TRBV12-3 or TRBV12-4 with TRBJ2-5; 9 bases match TRBD1. The receptor comes from an adult who was a healthcare worker with PCR-confirmed SARS-CoV-2 infection or an uninfected control (not recorded which). CDR3 in amino acids: CASIPSLGAGTGTETQYF. DNA for the CDR3: TGTGCCAGCATCCCATCACTAGGGGCCGGGACAGGGACGGAGACCCAGTACTTC.